This T cell receptor (beta chain) originates from a study of CD4 T cells in relation to SARS-CoV-2 and coronaviruses. The study, taken as a whole, reports: In roughly 65% of donors, memory CD4+ clonotypes crossrecognized SARS-CoV-2 and at least one common cold coronavirus spike. Memory recall responses, not primary responses primed in culture, are what the assay detects. Crossreactive clones expanded significantly less to SARS-CoV-2 than monoreactive clones.

The table came from immunoSEQ multiplex PCR; TCRdb's copy has only in-frame clones and leaves some out. The sample holds 65,000 or so clones, around 87% seen once. Note on this clone: The target antigen is unknown.

CD4+ T cells from unexposed donors were obtained before the COVID-19 pandemic (2011-2018). In germline, CDR1 is SGHNT, CDR2 YYREEE (reference sequence). The CDR3 is 11 amino acids. V lost 1 base and J 6 bases, leaving 5 bases between the germline ends. The sequenced material came from memory CD4+ T cells from PBMCs. This receptor was taken from a human donor in good health. The V gene is TRBV5-4, the J gene TRBJ2-7; D unclear. The CDR3 DNA is TGTGCCAGCAGCTTGTATGCCGAGCAGTACTTC. Its translation: CASSLYAEQYF.